This record covers a single TCR beta chain. Its antigen remains unidentified. This entry is derived from a study of cytomegalovirus exposure and HLA in healthy donors. With 60 Vbeta and 13 Jbeta primers, the PCR was carried out. Sequencing was performed with immunoSEQ multiplex PCR; in TCRdb, only in-frame clones are kept and a portion is missing. The sample holds 140,000 to 150,000 clones, approximately 72% seen once. General study results and limits: Researchers catalogued around 150 TCR beta chains as cytomegalovirus-associated. A later analysis found that most CMV-associated TCR beta chains appeared HLA-restricted.

The CDR3 is 15 amino acids. V was clipped by 4 bases and J by 7 bases, with 20 bases between them. Per germline, CDR1 MNHEY and CDR2 SMNVEV (reference sequence). Sequencing was performed on PBMCs. This TCR came from a man between 35 and 55 years old in good health and CMV-seronegative. The chain carries TRBV27 and TRBJ2-7; D is possibly TRBD1 (5 bases). The DNA for the CDR3 is TGTGCCAGCAGTTCCCGCCTCAGGGATCGTTGGGAGCAGTACTTC. Its protein is CASSSRLRDRWEQYF.